Shown below are 5 T cell receptor beta chains from a single sample sequenced in a study of shared clonotypes between healthy human individuals. The repertoire was sequenced with immunoSEQ multiplex PCR; TCRdb's copy has only in-frame clones and lacks some. The sample gives about 590,000 clones, 95% to 96% of which show up once; 0.1% to 0.11% is in the top ten. Naivety among CD8 cells was defined by CD45RO negativity and positive CCR7 selection, thereby excluding terminally differentiated effector memory CD45RA+ cells. What was sequenced was naive CD8+ T cells sorted from blood. Receptors originate from a woman younger than 45 in good health.

The chain couples TRBV11-2 to TRBJ1-3; D perhaps matches TRBD1 (5 bases). From germline, CDR1 is SGHAT and CDR2 FQNNGV. The V gene lost 4 bases and the J gene lost 4 bases, with 17 bases spanning the gap. CDR3 size: 16 residues. In DNA form, the CDR3 reads TGTGCCAGCAGCTCCCCGGGACCCGAGGCGGGAAACACCATATATTTT. Amino acids: CASSSPGPEAGNTIYF.

The chain uses TRBV6-1 and TRBJ2-7, with D unresolved. Germline values: CDR1 MNHNS, CDR2 SASEGT. V was cut by 4 bases and J by 5 bases, with 12 bases left in between. The CDR3 sequence is 13 residues long. CDR3 in amino acids: CASSVSKGHEQYF. CDR3 sequence (DNA): TGTGCCAGCAGTGTGAGTAAGGGCCACGAGCAGTACTTC.

Notes on this clone: Other nucleotide sequences from this sample produce the same CDR3. The V gene is TRBV7-9, the J gene TRBJ2-5, with D uncertain. This CDR3 is built from 12 residues. V was cut by 5 bases and J by 5 bases, with 9 bases left in between. Germline V CDR1 and CDR2: SEHNR, FQNEAQ (reference sequence). The CDR3, as DNA: TGTGCCAGCAGCCCATCGGTGGAGACCCAGTACTTC. Translating it yields CASSPSVETQYF.

A note on this clone: The same CDR3 arises from other DNA sequences in this sample as well. The chain employs TRBV19 and TRBJ2-7; 8 bases map to TRBD2. The CDR3 covers 14 residues. Germline CDR1 LNHDA, CDR2 SQIVND (reference sequence). Trimming at V came to 3 bases and at J to 3 bases, leaving 4 bases not matched to a gene. The CDR3 DNA is TGTGCCAGTAGTATTGCGGGGGGAGGCTACGAGCAGTACTTC. Its protein is CASSIAGGGYEQYF.

The chain recombines TRBV14 with TRBJ2-3; no clear D gene. V lost 0 bases to trimming and J lost 2 bases, with 18 bases between them. CDR3 length: 18 residues. The germline CDR1 and CDR2 sequences are SGHDN and FVKESK. The CDR3 is CASSQDSRVGGNTDTQYF. CDR3 DNA: TGTGCCAGCAGCCAAGATAGTAGAGTGGGCGGAAACACAGATACGCAGTATTTT.